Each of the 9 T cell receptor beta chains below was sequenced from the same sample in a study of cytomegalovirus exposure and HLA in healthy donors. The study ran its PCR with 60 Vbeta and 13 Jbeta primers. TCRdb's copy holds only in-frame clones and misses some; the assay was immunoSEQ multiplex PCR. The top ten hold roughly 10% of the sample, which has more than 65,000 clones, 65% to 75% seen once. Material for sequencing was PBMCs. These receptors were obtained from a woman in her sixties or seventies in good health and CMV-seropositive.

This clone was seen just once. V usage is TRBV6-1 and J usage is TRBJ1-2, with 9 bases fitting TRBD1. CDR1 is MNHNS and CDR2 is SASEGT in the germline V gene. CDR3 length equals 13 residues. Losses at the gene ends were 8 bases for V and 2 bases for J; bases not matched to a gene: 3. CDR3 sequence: CASETGGNYGYTF. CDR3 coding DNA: TGTGCCAGCGAGACAGGGGGGAACTATGGCTACACCTTC.

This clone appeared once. The CDR3 spells CAWRPPPGYSNQPQHF. The CDR3 nucleotides are TGTGCCTGGAGACCGCCTCCAGGGTATAGCAATCAGCCCCAGCATTTT. The rearrangement links TRBV30 to TRBJ1-5, with a weak D call TRBD1 (5 bases). The CDR3 totals 16 residues. Germline-derived CDR1 and CDR2 are GTSNPN and SVGIG (reference sequence). The V and J ends lost 3 bases and 0 bases respectively, with 15 bases between them.

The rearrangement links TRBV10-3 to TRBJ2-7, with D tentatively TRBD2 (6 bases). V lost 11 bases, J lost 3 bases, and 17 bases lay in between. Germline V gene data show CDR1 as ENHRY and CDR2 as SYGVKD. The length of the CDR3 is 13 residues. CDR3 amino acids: CAVREDFNYEQYF. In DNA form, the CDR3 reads TGTGCCGTGAGGGAGGACTTTAACTACGAGCAGTACTTC.

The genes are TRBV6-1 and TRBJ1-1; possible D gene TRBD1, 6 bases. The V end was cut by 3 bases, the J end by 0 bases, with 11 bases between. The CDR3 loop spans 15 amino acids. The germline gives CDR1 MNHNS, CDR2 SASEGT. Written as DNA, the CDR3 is TGTGCCAGCAGTGACACAGGGATACTGAACACTGAAGCTTTCTTT. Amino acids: CASSDTGILNTEAFF.

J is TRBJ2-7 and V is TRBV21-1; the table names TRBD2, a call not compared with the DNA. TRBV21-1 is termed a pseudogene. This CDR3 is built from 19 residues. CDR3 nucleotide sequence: TGTGCCAGCAGCAATCCAAGGACTAGCGGGGGCACTTATACCGGGGAGCAGTACTTC. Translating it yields CASSNPRTSGGTYTGEQYF.

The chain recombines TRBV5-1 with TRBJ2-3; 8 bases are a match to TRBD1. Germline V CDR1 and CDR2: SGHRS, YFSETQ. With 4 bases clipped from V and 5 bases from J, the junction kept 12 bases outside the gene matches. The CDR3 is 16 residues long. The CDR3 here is CASSLNRGFVGDTQYF. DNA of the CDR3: TGCGCCAGCAGCCTGAACAGGGGGTTCGTCGGAGATACGCAGTATTTT.

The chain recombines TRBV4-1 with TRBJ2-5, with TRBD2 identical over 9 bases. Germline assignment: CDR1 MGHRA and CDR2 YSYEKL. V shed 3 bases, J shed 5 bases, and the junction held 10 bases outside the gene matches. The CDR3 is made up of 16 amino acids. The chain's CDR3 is CASSHDSGGLGETQYF. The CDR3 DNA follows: TGCGCCAGCAGCCATGATAGCGGGGGCCTAGGGGAGACCCAGTACTTC.

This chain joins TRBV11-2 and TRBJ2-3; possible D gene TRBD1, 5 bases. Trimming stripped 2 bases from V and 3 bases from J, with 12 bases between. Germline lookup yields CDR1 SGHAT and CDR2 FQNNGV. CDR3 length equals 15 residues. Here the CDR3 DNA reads TGTGCCAGCAGCTTAAACCAGGGAAGGACAGATACGCAGTATTTT. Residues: CASSLNQGRTDTQYF. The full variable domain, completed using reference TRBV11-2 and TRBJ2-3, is EAGVAQSPRYKIIEKRQSVAFWCNPISGHATLYWYQQILGQGPKLLIQFQNNGVVDDSQLPKDRFSAERLKGVDSTLKIQPAKLEDSAVYLCASSLNQGRTDTQYFGPGTRLTVL.

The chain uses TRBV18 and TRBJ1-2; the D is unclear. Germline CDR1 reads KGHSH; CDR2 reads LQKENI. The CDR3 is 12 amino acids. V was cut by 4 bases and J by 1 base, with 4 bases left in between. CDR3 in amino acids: CASSQLNYGYTF. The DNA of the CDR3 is TGTGCCAGCTCACAGCTTAACTATGGCTACACCTTC.